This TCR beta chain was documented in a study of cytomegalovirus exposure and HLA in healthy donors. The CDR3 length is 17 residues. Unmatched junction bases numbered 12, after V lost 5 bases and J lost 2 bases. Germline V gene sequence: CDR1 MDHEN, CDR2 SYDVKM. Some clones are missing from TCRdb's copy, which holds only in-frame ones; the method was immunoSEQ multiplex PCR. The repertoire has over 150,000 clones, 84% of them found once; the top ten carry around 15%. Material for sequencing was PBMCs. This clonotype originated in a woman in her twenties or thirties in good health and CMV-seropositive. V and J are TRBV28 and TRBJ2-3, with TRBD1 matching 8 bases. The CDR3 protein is CASSPGTGNSYTDTQYF. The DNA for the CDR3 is TGTGCCAGCAGTCCCGGGACAGGAAATTCCTACACAGATACGCAGTATTTT.